Each of the 8 T cell receptor beta chains below was sequenced from the same sample in a study of blood T cell repertoires in COVID-19. The repertoire was sequenced with immunoSEQ multiplex PCR; TCRdb's copy has only in-frame clones and lacks some. The sample lists about 140,000 clones, approximately 88% occurring once. Sequences were obtained from PBMCs or T cells enriched from blood (not recorded which). These receptors originate from a man between 65 and 85 years old who had been exposed to COVID-19.

Written as DNA, the CDR3 is TGTGCCAGCAGCCTAAGGGGCCCTGTGGACGGAAACACCATATATTTT. This codes for CASSLRGPVDGNTIYF. The V gene is TRBV3-1 (or the pseudogene TRBV3-2), the J gene TRBJ1-3; D possibly corresponds to TRBD1 (5 bases). The V end lost 4 bases, the J end lost 4 bases, and 17 bases lay between the germline ends. The CDR3 has 16 residues. From germline, CDR1 is LGHDT and CDR2 YNNKEL (reference sequence).

The chain has TRBV5-1 and TRBJ1-4; D unresolved. The CDR3 length is 14 residues. Trimming removed 0 bases from V and 4 bases from J, with 7 bases in between. Germline V gene lookup returns CDR1 SGHRS and CDR2 YFSETQ. The CDR3 sequence is CASSLDSLNEKLFF. CDR3 sequence (DNA): TGCGCCAGCAGCTTGGACAGCCTTAATGAAAAACTGTTTTTT.

CDR3 sequence reads: CASSSEGIYEQYF. The CDR3 coding sequence is TGCGCCAGCAGTTCGGAGGGTATCTACGAGCAGTACTTC. The gene calls are TRBV5-1 and TRBJ2-7, with a weak D call TRBD2 (6 bases). Germline lookup yields CDR1 SGHRS and CDR2 YFSETQ. This CDR3 spans 13 amino acids. V lost 5 bases and J 3 bases, leaving 12 bases between the germline ends.

The chain recombines TRBV2 with TRBJ1-1, with TRBD1 identical over 7 bases. The CDR3 totals 13 residues. Trimming at V came to 5 bases and at J to 1 base, leaving 1 base not matched to a gene. Looked up from germline, CDR1 is SNHLY and CDR2 is FYNNEI. The CDR3 here is CASSSGGNTEAFF. CDR3 in DNA: TGTGCCAGCAGTTCAGGGGGGAACACTGAAGCTTTCTTT.

The V call is TRBV3-1 (or the pseudogene TRBV3-2), the J call TRBJ1-2; 9 bases align to TRBD1. Germline loops: CDR1 LGHDT, CDR2 YNNKEL (reference sequence). Germline trimming cut 4 bases from V and 4 bases from J; bases unmatched to any gene: 7. This CDR3 comprises 15 residues. The CDR3: CASSPGGTGIYGYTF. Written as DNA, the CDR3 is TGTGCCAGCAGCCCCGGTGGGACAGGGATCTATGGCTACACCTTC.

This chain links TRBV28 with TRBJ1-2, with D unclear. The CDR3 extends over 14 amino acids. Germline V CDR1 and CDR2: MDHEN, SYDVKM. The V gene lost 10 bases and the J gene lost 5 bases, with 20 bases spanning the gap. The CDR3 loop reads CAMAKAGAGYGYTF. DNA of the CDR3: TGTGCCATGGCGAAGGCGGGCGCCGGGTATGGCTACACCTTC.

The J gene is TRBJ2-1, the V gene TRBV2, with TRBD2 as a possible D gene (5 bases). Germline-derived CDR1 and CDR2 are SNHLY and FYNNEI. V lost 6 bases and J 0 bases, leaving 30 bases between the germline ends. This CDR3 has 21 amino acids. Written as DNA, the CDR3 is TGTGCCAGCAGGGCTTCTTTTTCGGGGAAGTGGACGGTTAGCTCCTACAATGAGCAGTTCTTC. Its translation is CASRASFSGKWTVSSYNEQFF.

The chain is built from TRBV19 and TRBJ1-3; D call uncertain. Trimming cost V 3 bases and J 3 bases, with 15 bases left between them. CDR1 LNHDA and CDR2 SQIVND come from the germline V gene (reference sequence). CDR3 size: 16 residues. This chain's CDR3 is CASSIGRRRIGNTIYF. The CDR3 DNA reads TGTGCCAGTAGTATCGGCCGGAGGAGGATTGGAAACACCATATATTTT.